The 2 T cell receptor beta chains given below trace back to one sample, sequenced in a study of regulatory T cells in long-lasting Graves disease. Time point of the sample: newly diagnosed GD, antithyroid drugs for less than 3 months. Preparation of the TCR library used RNA extracted from PBMCs. Construction of TCR beta libraries relied on iRepertoire HTBI primers and on Arm-PCR targeting CDR3 regions. TCRdb re-called the multiplex PCR reads with MiXCR, one entry per CDR3 protein. The sample has around 420,000 distinct CDR3 sequences; about a sixth are singletons. The source was peripheral blood mononuclear cells (PBMCs), collected at new diagnosis, from a patient treated with antithyroid drugs. These receptors came from a female donor with Graves disease.

This clonotype was detected many times. This chain links TRBV2 with TRBJ2-4, with 9 bases that match TRBD2. Germline V gene lookup returns CDR1 SNHLY and CDR2 FYNNEI. This CDR3 is 15 amino acids long. V lost 5 bases to trimming and J lost 10 bases; unmatched junction nucleotides: 12. For the CDR3, the DNA is TGTGCCAGCAGTCGACTAGCGGAGAACCCTCGGATTCAGTACTTC. It encodes CASSRLAENPRIQYF.

This clonotype was seen at least ten times. The J gene is TRBJ2-2, the V gene TRBV24-1, with D possibly TRBD2 on 6 matching bases. Trimming removed 2 bases from V and 1 base from J, with 13 bases in between. CDR3 length equals 17 residues. Germline CDR1 KGHDR, CDR2 SFDVKD. The CDR3 is CATSDSRSSGNTGELFF. CDR3 bases: TGTGCCACCAGTGATTCCCGGAGTAGCGGGAACACCGGGGAGCTGTTTTTT.